This record concerns one TCR beta chain sequence. The CDR3 contains 14 residues. The germline gives CDR1 MNHEY, CDR2 SVGAGI. The J segment lost 4 bases and the V segment lost 6 bases, leaving 5 bases of the junction unmatched. It was with 60 Vbeta and 13 Jbeta primers that the PCR ran. TCRdb's table, derived via immunoSEQ multiplex PCR, lists solely in-frame clones and lacks some. The top ten clones hold around 1.9% of a sample with roughly 200,000 clones, roughly 70% of them seen once. This sample is drawn from a study of cytomegalovirus exposure and HLA in healthy donors. The receptor was isolated from a woman in her 30s in good health and CMV-seronegative. The J gene is TRBJ1-2, the V gene TRBV6-5; 10 bases agree with TRBD1. The sample comprised PBMCs. In DNA, the CDR3 is TGTGCCAGCAGACGGACAGGGGGATCCTATGGCTACACCTTC. Its protein is CASRRTGGSYGYTF.